This T cell receptor (beta chain) was sequenced in a study of human T cells and chemical hapten exposure. This clonotype came up many times. The V gene lost 4 bases and the J gene lost 4 bases, with 8 bases spanning the gap. The CDR3 loop spans 13 amino acids. In germline, CDR1 is MNHEY, CDR2 SVGAGI. From the RACE reads, TCRdb called clonotypes with MiXCR, one entry per CDR3 protein. The sample lists just over 350,000 distinct CDR3 sequences, under 6.5% seen once, with around 6% in the top ten. Time point defined: patch test 2, 6 weeks after DPC sensitization. Treatment meaning: therapeutic diphenylcyclopropenone sensitization with weekly scalp DPC.

Source: whole blood, taken in connection with sensitization to the hapten diphenylcyclopropenone (DPC). This clonotype was obtained from a woman younger than 35 with alopecia areata. Some clones in this sample may be carry-over from other donors' samples. V gene TRBV6-5 combines with J gene TRBJ1-5; no clear D gene. CDR3 in amino acids: CASSLNGNQPQHF. The CDR3 DNA is TGTGCCAGCAGTTTGAACGGGAATCAGCCCCAGCATTTT.